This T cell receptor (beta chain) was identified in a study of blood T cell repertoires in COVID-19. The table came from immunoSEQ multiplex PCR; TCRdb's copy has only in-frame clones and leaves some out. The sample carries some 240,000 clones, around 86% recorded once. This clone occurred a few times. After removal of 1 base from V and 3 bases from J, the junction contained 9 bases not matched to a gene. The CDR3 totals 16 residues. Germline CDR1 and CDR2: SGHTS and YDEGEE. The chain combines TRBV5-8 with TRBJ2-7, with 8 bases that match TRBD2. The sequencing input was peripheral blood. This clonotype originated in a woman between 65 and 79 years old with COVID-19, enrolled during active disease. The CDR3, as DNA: TGTGCCAGCAGCTTGCGGAGTGTAGCGGGAAACTACGAGCAGTACTTC. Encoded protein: CASSLRSVAGNYEQYF. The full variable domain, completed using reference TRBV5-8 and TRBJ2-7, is EAGVTQSPTHLIKTRGQQATLRCSPISGHTSVYWYQQALGLGLQFLLWYDEGEERNRGNFPPRFSGRQFPNYSSELNVNALELEDSALYLCASSLRSVAGNYEQYFGPGTRLTVT.